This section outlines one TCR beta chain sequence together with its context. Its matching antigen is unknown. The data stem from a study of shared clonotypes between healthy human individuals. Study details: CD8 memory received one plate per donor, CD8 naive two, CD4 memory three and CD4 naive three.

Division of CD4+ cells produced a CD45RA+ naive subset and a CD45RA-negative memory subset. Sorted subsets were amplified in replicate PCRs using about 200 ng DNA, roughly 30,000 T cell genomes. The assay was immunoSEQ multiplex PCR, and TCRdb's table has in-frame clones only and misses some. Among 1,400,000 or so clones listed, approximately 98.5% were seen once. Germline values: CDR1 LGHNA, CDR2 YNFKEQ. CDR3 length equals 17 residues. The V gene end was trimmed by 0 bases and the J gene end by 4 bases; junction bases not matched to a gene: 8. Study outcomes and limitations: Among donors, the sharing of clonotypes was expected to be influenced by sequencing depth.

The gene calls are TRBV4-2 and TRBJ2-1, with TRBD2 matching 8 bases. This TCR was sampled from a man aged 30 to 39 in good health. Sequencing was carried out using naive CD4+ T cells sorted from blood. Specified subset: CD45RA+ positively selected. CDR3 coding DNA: TGTGCCAGCAGCCAAGATGCCGGGAGGGCCTCATACAATGAGCAGTTCTTC. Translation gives CASSQDAGRASYNEQFF.